The subject of this entry is one TCR beta chain. Its target is not known. The data were taken from a study of shared clonotypes between healthy human individuals. The deep-level immunoSEQ assay was used. Sequenced by immunoSEQ multiplex PCR; TCRdb stores in-frame clones only, minus some. Of 950,000 to 1,100,000 clones listed, about 80% were seen once; the top ten hold more than 0.55%. Donors were healthy HIV-negative adults without recently reported acute infections or vaccinations. Germline V gene data show CDR1 as SSHAT and CDR2 as FNYEAQ (reference sequence). Trimming took 4 bases from V and 6 from J, leaving 15 bases between them. The CDR3 contains 14 residues. General study findings and limits: The study found about 4.6% of naive CD4 clonotypes shared across a handful of donors.

This clonotype originated in a man between 18 and 29 years old in good health. Some clones in this sample may be carry-over from other donors' samples. The source material was memory CD4+ T cells from PBMCs. Subset meaning: CD45RA-negative fraction. The chain joins TRBV7-7 to TRBJ2-5; D not certain. The CDR3 region is CASSSDPQLKTQYF. CDR3 in DNA: TGTGCCAGCAGCTCAGACCCCCAGTTAAAGACCCAGTACTTC.